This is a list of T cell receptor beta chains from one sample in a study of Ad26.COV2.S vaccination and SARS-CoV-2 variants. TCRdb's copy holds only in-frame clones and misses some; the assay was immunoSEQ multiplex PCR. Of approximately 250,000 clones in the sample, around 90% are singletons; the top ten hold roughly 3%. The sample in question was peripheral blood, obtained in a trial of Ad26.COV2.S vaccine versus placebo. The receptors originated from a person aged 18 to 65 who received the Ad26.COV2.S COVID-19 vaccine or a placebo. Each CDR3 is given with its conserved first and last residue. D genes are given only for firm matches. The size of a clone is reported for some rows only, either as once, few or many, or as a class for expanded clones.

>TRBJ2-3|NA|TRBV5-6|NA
TGTGCCAGCAGCCGTCCTCTAGCGAATACGCAGTATTTT
CASSRPLANTQYF
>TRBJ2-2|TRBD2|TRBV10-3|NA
TGTGCCATCAGTGAGTCGACTAGCCCTGGGGAGCTGTTTTTT
CAISESTSPGELFF
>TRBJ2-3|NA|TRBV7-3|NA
TGTGCCAGCAGCCCCCGCGGGGGCGAGGATACGCAGTATTTT
CASSPRGGEDTQYF
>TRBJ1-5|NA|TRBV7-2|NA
TGTGCCAGCAGCTTAGATACTCAGCCCCAGCATTTT
CASSLDTQPQHF
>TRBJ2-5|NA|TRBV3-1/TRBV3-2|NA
TGTGCCAGCAGCCAAGATAAAACCATTAGTAACTTC
CASSQDKTISNF
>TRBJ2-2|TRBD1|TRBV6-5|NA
TGTGCCAGTACCGGACAGGGAAACACCGGGGAGCTGTTTTTT
CASTGQGNTGELFF
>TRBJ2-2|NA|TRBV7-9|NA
TGTGCCAGCAGCCTCTCGATTCGGGAGCTGTTTTTT
CASSLSIRELFF
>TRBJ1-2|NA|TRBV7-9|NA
TGTGCCAGCACCCCTCGGGCAACTAACTATGGCTACACCTTC
CASTPRATNYGYTF
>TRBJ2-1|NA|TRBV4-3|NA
TGCGCCAGCAGCCAAGATCACGGGGCCGACAATGAGCAGTTCTTC
CASSQDHGADNEQFF
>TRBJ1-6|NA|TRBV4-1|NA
TGCGCCAGCAGCCAAGGGTGGGGGGATAATTCACCCCTCCACTTT
CASSQGWGDNSPLHF
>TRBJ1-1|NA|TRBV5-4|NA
TGTGCCAGCAGCTTGGTAACGGACACTGAAGCTTTCTTT
CASSLVTDTEAFF
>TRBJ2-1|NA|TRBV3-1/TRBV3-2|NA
TGTGCCAGCAGCCAAGGGACAGCCGGGGAGCAGTTCTTC
CASSQGTAGEQFF
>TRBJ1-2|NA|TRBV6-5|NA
TGTGCCAGCAGCCTGGGAGTATTCTATGGCTACACCTTC
CASSLGVFYGYTF
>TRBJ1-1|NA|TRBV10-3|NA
TGTGCCATCAGCTTAGACGTGAACACTGAAGCTTTCTTT
CAISLDVNTEAFF
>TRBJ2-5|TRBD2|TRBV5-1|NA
TGCGCCAGCAGCCCGCCGGGACTAGCGGAAAAAACCCAGACCCAGTACTTC
CASSPPGLAEKTQTQYF
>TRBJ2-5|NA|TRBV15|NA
TGTGCCACCAGCAGAGATAGGGGGGAGGCGAGGACCCAGTACTTC
CATSRDRGEARTQYF
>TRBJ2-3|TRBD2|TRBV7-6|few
TGTGCCAGCAGCCCGGCCCCTAGCGGGTACTTAGATACGCAGTATTTT
CASSPAPSGYLDTQYF
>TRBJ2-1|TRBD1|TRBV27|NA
TGTGCCAGCAGTCCCTCGGACAGGGGGGGTGAGCAGTTCTTC
CASSPSDRGGEQFF
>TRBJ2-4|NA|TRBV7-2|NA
TGTGCCAGCAGCTTACAGGGCCGAGGGGACAAAAACATTCAGTACTTC
CASSLQGRGDKNIQYF
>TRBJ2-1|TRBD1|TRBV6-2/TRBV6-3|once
TGTGCCAGCAGTTCCTACAGGGGACACAATGAGCAGTTCTTC
CASSSYRGHNEQFF
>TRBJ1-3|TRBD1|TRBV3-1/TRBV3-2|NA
TGTGCCAGCAGCCTCCGTGGGACAGTCTCTGGAAACACCATATATTTT
CASSLRGTVSGNTIYF
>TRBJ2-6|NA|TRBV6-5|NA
TGTGCCAGCAGTTCCCAGGGAACTGGGGCCAACGTCCTGACTTTC
CASSSQGTGANVLTF